The source of this TCR beta chain is a study of cytomegalovirus exposure and HLA in healthy donors. Study-wide points: For TCR beta chains, V- and J-gene trimming was later linked to a missense DCLRE1C variant. Reports state that TCR beta sequences accurately predicted most subjects' HLA-A and HLA-B alleles. Among the CMV-associated chains, three were confirmed in vitro as specific for CMV antigens. TCR beta V segments were, for the most part, productive about 87% or about 30% of the time in an earlier analysis.

The CDR3 spans 15 residues. The ends were cut back, 2 bases at V and 1 base at J, with 11 bases in the middle. Germline V CDR1 and CDR2: MNHEY, SVGAGI. Comment on this clone: Its antigen is not known.

PCR was performed using 60 Vbeta and 13 Jbeta primers. Produced via immunoSEQ multiplex PCR; TCRdb's table is partial and in-frame only. The table records some 130,000 clones, 70% to 85% of them present only once. This rearrangement joins TRBV6-5 to TRBJ1-1; TRBD1 might be the D (5 bases). Material for sequencing was PBMCs. This clonotype was sampled from a male donor in good health and CMV-seropositive. The CDR3 region is CASSYPGGRNTEAFF. The CDR3 DNA reads TGTGCCAGCAGTTACCCCGGGGGGAGGAACACTGAAGCTTTCTTT.